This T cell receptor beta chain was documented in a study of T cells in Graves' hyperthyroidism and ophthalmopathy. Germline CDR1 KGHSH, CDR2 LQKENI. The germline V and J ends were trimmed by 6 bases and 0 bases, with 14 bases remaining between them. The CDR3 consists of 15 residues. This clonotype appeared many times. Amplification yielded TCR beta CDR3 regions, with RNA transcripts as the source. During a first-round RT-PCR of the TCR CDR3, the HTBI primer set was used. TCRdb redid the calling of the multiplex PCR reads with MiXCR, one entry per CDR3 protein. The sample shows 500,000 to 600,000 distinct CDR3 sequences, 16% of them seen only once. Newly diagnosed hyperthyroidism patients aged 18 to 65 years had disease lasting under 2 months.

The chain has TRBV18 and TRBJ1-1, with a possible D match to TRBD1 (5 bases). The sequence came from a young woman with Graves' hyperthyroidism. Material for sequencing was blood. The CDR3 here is CASSRPGPLNTEAFF. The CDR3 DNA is TGTGCCAGCTCGCGTCCGGGACCCTTGAACACTGAAGCTTTCTTT.